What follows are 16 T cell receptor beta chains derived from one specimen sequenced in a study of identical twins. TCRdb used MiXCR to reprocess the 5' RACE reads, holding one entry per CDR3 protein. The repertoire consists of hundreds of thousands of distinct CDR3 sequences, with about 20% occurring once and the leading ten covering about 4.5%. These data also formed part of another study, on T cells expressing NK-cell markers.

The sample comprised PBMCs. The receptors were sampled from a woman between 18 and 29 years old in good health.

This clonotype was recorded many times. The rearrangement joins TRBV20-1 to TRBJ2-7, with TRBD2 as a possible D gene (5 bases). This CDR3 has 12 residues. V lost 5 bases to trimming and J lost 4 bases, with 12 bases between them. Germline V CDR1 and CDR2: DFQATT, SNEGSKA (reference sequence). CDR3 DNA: TGCAGTGCTCGTAGCTCGGGGTACGAGCAGTACTTC. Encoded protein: CSARSSGYEQYF.

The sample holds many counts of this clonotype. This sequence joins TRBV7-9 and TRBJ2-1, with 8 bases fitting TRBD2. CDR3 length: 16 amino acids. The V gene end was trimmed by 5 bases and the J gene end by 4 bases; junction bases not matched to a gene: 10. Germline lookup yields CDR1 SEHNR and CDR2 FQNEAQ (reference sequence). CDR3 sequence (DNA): TGTGCCAGCAGCAACGTCGCTAGCGGGCCTTACAATGAGCAGTTCTTC. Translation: CASSNVASGPYNEQFF.

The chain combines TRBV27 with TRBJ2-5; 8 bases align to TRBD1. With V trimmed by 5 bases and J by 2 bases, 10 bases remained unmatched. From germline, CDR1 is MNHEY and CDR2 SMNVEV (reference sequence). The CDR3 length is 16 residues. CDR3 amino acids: CASSRRQGAAQETQYF. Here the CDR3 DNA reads TGTGCCAGCAGTCGTAGGCAGGGGGCAGCGCAAGAGACCCAGTACTTC.

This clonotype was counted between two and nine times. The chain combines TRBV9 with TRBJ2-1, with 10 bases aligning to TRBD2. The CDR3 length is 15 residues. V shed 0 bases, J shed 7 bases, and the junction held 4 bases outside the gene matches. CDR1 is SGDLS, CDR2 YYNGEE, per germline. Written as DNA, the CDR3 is TGTGCCAGCAGCGTAGGAGCGGGAGGGGCGAATGAGCAGTTCTTC. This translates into CASSVGAGGANEQFF.

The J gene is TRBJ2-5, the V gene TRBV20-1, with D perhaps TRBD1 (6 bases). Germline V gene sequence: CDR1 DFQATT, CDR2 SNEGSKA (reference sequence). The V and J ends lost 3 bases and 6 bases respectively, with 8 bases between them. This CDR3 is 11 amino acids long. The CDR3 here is CSARTGQTQYF. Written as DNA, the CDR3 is TGCAGTGCTAGGACAGGCCAGACCCAGTACTTC.

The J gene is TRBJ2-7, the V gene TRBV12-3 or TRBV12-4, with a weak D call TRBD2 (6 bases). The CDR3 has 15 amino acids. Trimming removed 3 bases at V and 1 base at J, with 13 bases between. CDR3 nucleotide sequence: TGTGCCAGCAGTTTTGGGCGGGGTAGATCCTACGAGCAGTACTTC. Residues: CASSFGRGRSYEQYF.

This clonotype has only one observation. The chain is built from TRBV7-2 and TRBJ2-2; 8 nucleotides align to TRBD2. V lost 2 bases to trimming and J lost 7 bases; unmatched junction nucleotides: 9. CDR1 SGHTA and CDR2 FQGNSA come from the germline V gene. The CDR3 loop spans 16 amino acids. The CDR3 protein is CASSLFPSGSVGELFF. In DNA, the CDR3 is TGTGCCAGCAGCTTATTCCCAAGCGGGAGCGTCGGGGAGCTGTTTTTT.

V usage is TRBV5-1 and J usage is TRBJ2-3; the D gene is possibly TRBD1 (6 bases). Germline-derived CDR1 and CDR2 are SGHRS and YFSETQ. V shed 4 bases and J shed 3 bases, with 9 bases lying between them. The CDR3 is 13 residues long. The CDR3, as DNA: TGCGCCAGCAGCGGGGGCCCAACAGATACGCAGTATTTT. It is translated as CASSGGPTDTQYF.

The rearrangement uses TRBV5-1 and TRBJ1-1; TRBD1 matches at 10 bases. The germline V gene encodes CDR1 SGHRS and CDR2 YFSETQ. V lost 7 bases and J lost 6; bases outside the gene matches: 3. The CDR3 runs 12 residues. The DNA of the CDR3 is TGCGCCAGCGGGGACAGGGGTGCTGAAGCTTTCTTT. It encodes CASGDRGAEAFF.

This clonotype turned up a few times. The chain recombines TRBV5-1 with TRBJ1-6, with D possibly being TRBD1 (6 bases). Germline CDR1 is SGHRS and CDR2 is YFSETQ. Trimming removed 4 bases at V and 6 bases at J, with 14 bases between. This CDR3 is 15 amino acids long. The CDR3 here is CASSNTGSGNSPLHF. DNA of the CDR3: TGCGCCAGCAGCAATACAGGGTCGGGTAATTCACCCCTCCACTTT.

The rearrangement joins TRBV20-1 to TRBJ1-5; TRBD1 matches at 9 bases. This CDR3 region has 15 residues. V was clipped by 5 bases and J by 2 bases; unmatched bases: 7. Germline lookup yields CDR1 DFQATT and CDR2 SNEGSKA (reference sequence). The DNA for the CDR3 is TGCAGTGCTGAACAGGGGGCGCAGGGCAATCAGCCCCAGCATTTT. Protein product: CSAEQGAQGNQPQHF.

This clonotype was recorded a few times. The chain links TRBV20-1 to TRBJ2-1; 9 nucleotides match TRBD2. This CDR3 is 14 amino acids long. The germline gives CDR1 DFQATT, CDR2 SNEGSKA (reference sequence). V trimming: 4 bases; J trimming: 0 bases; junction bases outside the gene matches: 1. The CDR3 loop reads CSATRGGSYNEQFF. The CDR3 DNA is TGCAGTGCTACGCGGGGGGGCTCCTACAATGAGCAGTTCTTC.

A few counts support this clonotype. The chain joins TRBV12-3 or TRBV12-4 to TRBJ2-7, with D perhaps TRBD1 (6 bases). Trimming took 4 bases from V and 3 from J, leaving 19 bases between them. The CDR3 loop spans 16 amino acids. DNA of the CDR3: TGTGCCAGCAGTTCCCCCGTGGCTAGGGGGTACTACGAGCAGTACTTC. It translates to CASSSPVARGYYEQYF.

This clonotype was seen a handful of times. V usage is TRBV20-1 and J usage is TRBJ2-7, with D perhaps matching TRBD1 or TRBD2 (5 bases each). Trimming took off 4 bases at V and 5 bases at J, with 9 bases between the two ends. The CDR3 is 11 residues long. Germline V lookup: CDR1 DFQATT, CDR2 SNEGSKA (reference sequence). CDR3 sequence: CSATGANEQYF. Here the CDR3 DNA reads TGCAGTGCTACCGGGGCTAACGAGCAGTACTTC.

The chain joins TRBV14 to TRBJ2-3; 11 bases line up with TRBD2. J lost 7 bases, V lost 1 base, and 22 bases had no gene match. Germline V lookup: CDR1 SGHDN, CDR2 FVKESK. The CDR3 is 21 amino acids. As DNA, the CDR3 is TGTGCCAGCAGCCAAGTCAGTTCTGGTCTAGCGGGAGGTTTGTACCCTCATACGCAGTATTTT. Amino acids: CASSQVSSGLAGGLYPHTQYF.

The CDR3 DNA follows: TGTGCCAGCAGTTTAGGGGCGGGAGCAAATTACAATGAGCAGTTCTTC. It is translated as CASSLGAGANYNEQFF. The chain has TRBV12-3 or TRBV12-4 and TRBJ2-1; 7 positions agree with TRBD2. The CDR3 length is 16 residues. After removal of 1 base from V and 4 bases from J, the junction contained 7 bases not matched to a gene.